The rows below give T cell receptor beta chains drawn from one sample of a study of blood T cell repertoires in COVID-19. This table comes from immunoSEQ multiplex PCR, and its TCRdb copy is limited to in-frame clones, with some not included. The top ten hold approximately 5.4% of the sample, which has a few hundred thousand clones, about 85% seen once. Sample: PBMCs or T cells enriched from blood (not recorded which). Source of these receptors: a woman aged 30 to 39 who had recovered from COVID-19. Both conserved end residues are part of each CDR3. D genes are given only for firm matches. Not all rows give a size; the values are once, few, many and, for expanded clones, a class.

>NA|NA|TRBJ1-1|TRBV30
TGTGCCTGGAGTGGTCAGGGCAACACTGAAGCTTTCTTT
CAWSGQGNTEAFF
>NA|few|TRBJ1-3|TRBV7-9
TGTGCCAGCAGCCCCGGCCCGGGGGGCCGCTCTGGAAACACCATATATTTT
CASSPGPGGRSGNTIYF
>NA|NA|TRBJ2-2|TRBV19
TGTGCCAGTAGTCTGGAGGGAAGGACCGGGGAGCTGTTTTTT
CASSLEGRTGELFF
>NA|NA|TRBJ1-2|TRBV28
TGTGCCAGCGGGGACACCCAGTTCGGTGGCTACACCTTC
CASGDTQFGGYTF
>NA|NA|TRBJ1-2|TRBV19
TGTGCCAGTAGCGTTGCAGGGCCCAGTAGCTATGGCTACACCTTC
CASSVAGPSSYGYTF
>NA|NA|TRBJ1-2|TRBV15
TGTGCCACCAGTAACCCAGGATCCTATGGCTACACCTTC
CATSNPGSYGYTF
>TRBD1|once|TRBJ1-5|TRBV9
TGTGCCAGCAGCGTGGGACAGGGGTACAATCAGCCCCAGCATTTT
CASSVGQGYNQPQHF
>TRBD1|NA|TRBJ2-6|TRBV19
TGTGCCAGTAGTCCAAGGACAGGTTCGGGGTCTGGGGCCAACGTCCTGACTTTC
CASSPRTGSGSGANVLTF
>NA|NA|TRBJ1-5|TRBV7-2
TGTGCCAGCAGCTCCCAGGGTAATAGCAATCAGCCCCAGCATTTT
CASSSQGNSNQPQHF
>TRBD1|NA|TRBJ1-2|TRBV10-3
TGTGCCATCAGTGAGCGGGGGACAGGGGCATCTGGCTACACCTTC
CAISERGTGASGYTF
>NA|NA|TRBJ2-1|TRBV18
TGTGCCAGCTCACCACCGGGGACATACAATGAGCAGTTCTTC
CASSPPGTYNEQFF
>TRBD2|few|TRBJ2-1|TRBV11-2
TGTGCCAGCGGCACCGGGGGGACTAATGAGCAGTTCTTC
CASGTGGTNEQFF
>TRBD1|NA|TRBJ1-1|TRBV6-5
TGTGCCAGCAGTAAATGGACAGGGCAGGACACTGAAGCTTTCTTT
CASSKWTGQDTEAFF
>NA|NA|TRBJ1-2|TRBV2
TGTGCCAGCAAGGGGACACTAAGTGGCTACACCTTC
CASKGTLSGYTF
>NA|NA|TRBJ1-2|TRBV7-8
TGTGCCAGCAGCTTAGAAGGTACAGGGACCTATGGCTACACCTTC
CASSLEGTGTYGYTF
>NA|NA|TRBJ2-5|TRBV7-8
TGTGCCAGCAGCTCAGAAGACAGCCAAGAGACCCAGTACTTC
CASSSEDSQETQYF
>NA|NA|TRBJ1-2|TRBV27
TGTGCCAGCAGTTTATTCGGGGTTGGCTATGGCTACACCTTC
CASSLFGVGYGYTF
>NA|NA|TRBJ2-3|TRBV5-1
TGCGCCAGCAGCATAGACAACACAGATACGCAGTATTTT
CASSIDNTDTQYF
>TRBD1|NA|TRBJ1-2|TRBV29-1
TGCAGCGTTGATTCGGGACAGGGGAATTATGGCTACACCTTC
CSVDSGQGNYGYTF
>TRBD1|NA|TRBJ2-7|TRBV6-5
TGTGCCAGTATGGCACAGGGGATCTTCGAGCAGTACTTC
CASMAQGIFEQYF
>NA|NA|TRBJ2-7|TRBV7-8
TGTGCCAGCAGCTTAGAGGACGGGACCTACGAGCAGTACTTC
CASSLEDGTYEQYF
>TRBD1|NA|TRBJ1-1|TRBV2
TGTGCCAGCAGTTCTATTACAGGGGAGAACACTGAAGCTTTCTTT
CASSSITGENTEAFF
>TRBD1|NA|TRBJ2-1|TRBV10-1
TGCGCCAGCAGTCTGAAGACAGGGCTTGAGCAGTTCTTC
CASSLKTGLEQFF
>TRBD1|NA|TRBJ2-1|TRBV18
TGTGCCAGCTCACCTGACAGGGGGTATGGAGAGCAGTTCTTC
CASSPDRGYGEQFF
>NA|NA|TRBJ1-5|TRBV5-1
TGCGCCAGCAGCACCCTAGGGGTCCCCGATGATAGCAATCAGCCCCAGCATTTT
CASSTLGVPDDSNQPQHF
>NA|NA|TRBJ2-5|TRBV6-5
TGTGCCAGCACCCTCCAGAAACAAGAGACCCAGTACTTC
CASTLQKQETQYF
>NA|NA|TRBJ2-7|TRBV6-5
TGTGCCAGCACTCTCCAGGGGATTGACTACGAGCAGTACTTC
CASTLQGIDYEQYF
>NA|NA|TRBJ1-1|TRBV7-9
TGTGCCAGCAGCTTAGCGATTGGAGGAAAAGAAGCTTTCTTT
CASSLAIGGKEAFF
>NA|once|TRBJ2-2|TRBV6-1
TGTGCCAGCAGTGAATGGGGGGTGAGGACCGGGGAGCTGTTTTTT
CASSEWGVRTGELFF
>NA|NA|TRBJ1-2|TRBV6-5
TGTGCCAGCTTAAGTATCGGGCAGGGCGATGGCTACACCTTC
CASLSIGQGDGYTF
>TRBD1|NA|TRBJ1-2|TRBV19
TGTGCCAGTAGTACCCTGAGACAGGGGGTACAATATGGCTACACCTTC
CASSTLRQGVQYGYTF
>NA|few|TRBJ1-4|TRBV5-4
TGTGCCAGCAGCTTGTGGCCGGAGGACAGTATTGAAAAACTGTTTTTT
CASSLWPEDSIEKLFF
>NA|NA|TRBJ2-3|TRBV20-1
TGCAGTGCGCCACTAGGCGATACGCAGTATTTT
CSAPLGDTQYF
>TRBD2|NA|TRBJ2-3|TRBV19
TGTGCCAGTACCCCTGGGAGGGCGTATACGCAGTATTTT
CASTPGRAYTQYF
>TRBD1|NA|TRBJ1-3|TRBV11-2
TGTGCCAGCAGCCGGGACAGGGGGCGCGCTGGAAACACCATATATTTT
CASSRDRGRAGNTIYF
>NA|NA|TRBJ2-5|TRBV29-1
TGCAGCGTTCGTGGCCAGTACCAAGAGACCCAGTACTTC
CSVRGQYQETQYF
>NA|NA|TRBJ1-2|TRBV5-4
TGTGCCAGCAGCCTGAGCATCATGGACTATGGCTACACCTTC
CASSLSIMDYGYTF
>NA|NA|TRBJ1-5|TRBV19
TGTGCCAGTCAGACCGGGACTCGGGGGAGCAATCAGCCCCAGCATTTT
CASQTGTRGSNQPQHF
>TRBD1|NA|TRBJ2-1|TRBV5-1
TGCGCCAGCAGCTCTCAGACAGGGGCCTACAATGAGCAGTTCTTC
CASSSQTGAYNEQFF
>NA|NA|TRBJ1-2|TRBV7-9
TGTGCCAGCAGTCCGGGGCGGGGTGGCTATGGCTACACCTTC
CASSPGRGGYGYTF
>NA|NA|TRBJ1-6|TRBV30
TGTGCCTGGAGTGTCCAGTCCTATAATTCACCCCTCCACTTT
CAWSVQSYNSPLHF
>NA|few|TRBJ1-2|TRBV28
TGTGCCAGCAGGGACAGCTATGGCTACACCTTC
CASRDSYGYTF
>TRBD2|NA|TRBJ2-1|TRBV5-4
TGTGCCAGCACCTCCTCGGGGCGGGGGGCTTACAATGAGCAGTTCTTC
CASTSSGRGAYNEQFF
>NA|few|TRBJ1-1|TRBV5-1
TGCGCCAGCAGTTTGACAGTCAGGAACACTGAAGCTTTCTTT
CASSLTVRNTEAFF
>NA|NA|TRBJ1-1|TRBV19
TGTGCCAGTAGTGTGGGCAGGGCTTTCAGTCCTGAAGCTTTCTTT
CASSVGRAFSPEAFF
>NA|NA|TRBJ1-6|TRBV27
TGTGCCAGCAGTTTTACAAATTCACCCCTCCACTTT
CASSFTNSPLHF
>NA|few|TRBJ1-2|TRBV5-4
TGTGCCAGCAGCTTGGCTGCATCTATCGGTGGCTACACCTTC
CASSLAASIGGYTF
>NA|NA|TRBJ1-1|TRBV18
TGTGCCAGCTCGCCCCGACAGGACTCGAACACTGAAGCTTTCTTT
CASSPRQDSNTEAFF
>NA|few|TRBJ1-1|TRBV19
TGTGCCAGTAGTATCGGTTCGGAAGCTTTCTTT
CASSIGSEAFF
>TRBD1|NA|TRBJ1-1|TRBV6-5
TGTGCCAGCAGTCCAAACAGGGGGCAGCAAGCTTTCTTT
CASSPNRGQQAFF
>TRBD1|NA|TRBJ1-5|TRBV30
TGTGCCTGGAGTGTCACAAGACAGGGGAGTACGTTCAGCAATCAGCCCCAGCATTTT
CAWSVTRQGSTFSNQPQHF
>NA|NA|TRBJ1-5|TRBV5-1
TGCGCCAGCAGGCCCGACAGTTTTAGCAATCAGCCCCAGCATTTT
CASRPDSFSNQPQHF
>NA|NA|TRBJ1-1|TRBV5-1
TGCGCCAGCAGCCGACAGGAAAACACTGAAGCTTTCTTT
CASSRQENTEAFF
>NA|few|TRBJ2-1|TRBV6-2/TRBV6-3
TGTGCCAGCAGTTTTGGCACCTTCAACGAGCAGTTCTTC
CASSFGTFNEQFF
>NA|NA|TRBJ2-2|TRBV6-5
TGTGCCAGCAGGGGGGGACGGAACACCGGGGAGCTGTTTTTT
CASRGGRNTGELFF
>NA|NA|TRBJ1-6|TRBV11-2
TGTGCCAGCAGCGAACCGGGTTCTTCACCCCTCCACTTT
CASSEPGSSPLHF
>TRBD1|NA|TRBJ1-4|TRBV4-3
TGCGCCAGCAGCCAGTCCGGGACAGTTAATGAAAAACTGTTTTTT
CASSQSGTVNEKLFF
>NA|few|TRBJ2-7|TRBV30
TGTGCCTGGGACGAGACAGGCATATCCTACGAGCAGTACTTC
CAWDETGISYEQYF
>NA|NA|TRBJ2-2|TRBV19
TGTGCCAGTGCGAAGACGGACATTACCGGGGAGCTGTTTTTT
CASAKTDITGELFF